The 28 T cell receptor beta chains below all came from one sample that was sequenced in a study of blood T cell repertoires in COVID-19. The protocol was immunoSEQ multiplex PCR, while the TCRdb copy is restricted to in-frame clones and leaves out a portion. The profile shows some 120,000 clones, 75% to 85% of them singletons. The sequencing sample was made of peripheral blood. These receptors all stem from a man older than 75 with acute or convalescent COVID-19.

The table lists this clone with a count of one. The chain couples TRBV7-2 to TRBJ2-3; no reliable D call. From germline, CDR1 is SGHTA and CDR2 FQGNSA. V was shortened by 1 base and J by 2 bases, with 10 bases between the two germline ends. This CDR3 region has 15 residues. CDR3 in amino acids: CASSLGSSYTDTQYF. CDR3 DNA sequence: TGTGCCAGCAGCTTAGGGTCCAGTTACACAGATACGCAGTATTTT.

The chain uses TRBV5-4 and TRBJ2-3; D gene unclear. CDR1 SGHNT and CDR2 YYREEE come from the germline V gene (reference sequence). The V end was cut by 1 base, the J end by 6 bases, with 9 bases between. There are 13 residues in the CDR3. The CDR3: CASSLSVGDTQYF. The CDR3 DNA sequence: TGTGCCAGCAGCTTGAGCGTCGGGGATACGCAGTATTTT.

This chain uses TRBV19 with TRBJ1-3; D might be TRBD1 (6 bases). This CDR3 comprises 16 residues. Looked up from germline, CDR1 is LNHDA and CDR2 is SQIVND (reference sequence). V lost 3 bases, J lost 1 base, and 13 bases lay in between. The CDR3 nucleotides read TGTGCCAGTAGTATGATCCTGGGGGCTTCTGGAAACACCATATATTTT. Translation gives CASSMILGASGNTIYF.

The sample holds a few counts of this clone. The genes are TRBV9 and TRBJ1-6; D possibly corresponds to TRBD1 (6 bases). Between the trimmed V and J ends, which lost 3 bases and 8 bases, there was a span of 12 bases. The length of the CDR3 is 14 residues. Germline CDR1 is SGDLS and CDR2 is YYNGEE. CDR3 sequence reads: CASSAGTRDSPLHF. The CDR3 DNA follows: TGTGCCAGCAGCGCCGGGACACGGGATTCACCCCTCCACTTT.

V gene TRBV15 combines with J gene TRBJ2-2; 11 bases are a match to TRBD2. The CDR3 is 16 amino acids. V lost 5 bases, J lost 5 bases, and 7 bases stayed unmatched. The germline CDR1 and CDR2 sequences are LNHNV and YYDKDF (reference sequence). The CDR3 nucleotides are TGTGCCACCAGCGGGGGTGGGACTAGCGGAACCGGGGAGCTGTTTTTT. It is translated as CATSGGGTSGTGELFF. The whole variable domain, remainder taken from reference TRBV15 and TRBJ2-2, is DAMVIQNPRYQVTQFGKPVTLSCSQTLNHNVMYWYQQKSSQAPKLLFHYYDKDFNNEADTPDNFQSRRPNTSFCFLDIRSPGLGDTAMYLCATSGGGTSGTGELFFGEGSRLTVL.

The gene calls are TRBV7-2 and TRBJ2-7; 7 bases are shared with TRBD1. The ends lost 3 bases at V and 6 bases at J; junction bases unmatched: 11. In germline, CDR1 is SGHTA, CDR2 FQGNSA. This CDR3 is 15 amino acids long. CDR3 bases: TGTGCCAGCAGCTTGGAGCCGGGACAGACGTTCGAGCAGTACTTC. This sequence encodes CASSLEPGQTFEQYF.

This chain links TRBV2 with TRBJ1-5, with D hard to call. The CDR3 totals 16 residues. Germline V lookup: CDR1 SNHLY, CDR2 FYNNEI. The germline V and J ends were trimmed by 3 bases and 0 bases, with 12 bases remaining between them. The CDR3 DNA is TGTGCCAGCAGTGAGCTCCTGATCTATAGCAATCAGCCCCAGCATTTT. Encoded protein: CASSELLIYSNQPQHF.

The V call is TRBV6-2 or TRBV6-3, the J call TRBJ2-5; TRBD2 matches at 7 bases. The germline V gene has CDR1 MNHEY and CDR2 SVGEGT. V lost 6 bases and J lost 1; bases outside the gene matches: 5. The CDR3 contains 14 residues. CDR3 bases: TGTGCCAGCAGCCGCGGGGGTTCCCAAGAGACCCAGTACTTC. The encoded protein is CASSRGGSQETQYF.

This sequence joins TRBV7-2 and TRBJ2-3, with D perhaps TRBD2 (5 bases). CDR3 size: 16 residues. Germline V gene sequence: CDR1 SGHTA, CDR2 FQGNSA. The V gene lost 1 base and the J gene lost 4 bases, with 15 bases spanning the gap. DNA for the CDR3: TGTGCCAGCAGCTTAGTAGGAGGAATGGTCCCAGATACGCAGTATTTT. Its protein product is CASSLVGGMVPDTQYF.

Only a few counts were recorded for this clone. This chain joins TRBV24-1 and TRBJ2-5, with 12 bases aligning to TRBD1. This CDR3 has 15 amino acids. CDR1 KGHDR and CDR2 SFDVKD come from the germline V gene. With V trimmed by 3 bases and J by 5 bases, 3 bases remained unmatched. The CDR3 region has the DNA TGTGCCACCAGTGATCCGGGACAGGGGGCTGAGACCCAGTACTTC. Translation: CATSDPGQGAETQYF.

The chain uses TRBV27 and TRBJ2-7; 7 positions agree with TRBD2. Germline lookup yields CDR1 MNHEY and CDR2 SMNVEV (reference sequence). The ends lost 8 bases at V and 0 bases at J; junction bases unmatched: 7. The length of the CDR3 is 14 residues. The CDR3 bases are TGTGCCAGCGGAAAGCGGGGTCTCTCCTACGAGCAGTACTTC. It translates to CASGKRGLSYEQYF.

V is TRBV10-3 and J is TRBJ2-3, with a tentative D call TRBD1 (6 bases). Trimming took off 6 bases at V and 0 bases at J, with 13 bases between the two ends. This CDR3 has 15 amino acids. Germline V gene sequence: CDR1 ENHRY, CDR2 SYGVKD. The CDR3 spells CAIRTTGISTDTQYF. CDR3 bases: TGTGCCATCAGAACCACAGGGATTAGCACAGATACGCAGTATTTT.

The CDR3 reads CASSLTGLAGGPAYNEQFF. CDR3 nucleotide sequence: TGTGCCAGCAGCTTAACGGGACTAGCGGGGGGGCCCGCCTACAATGAGCAGTTCTTC. The chain uses TRBV7-3 and TRBJ2-1; 16 nucleotides line up with TRBD2. The germline CDR1 and CDR2 sequences are SGHTA and FQGTGA. The trim removed 0 bases at V and 2 bases at J, leaving 4 bases unmatched. The CDR3 covers 19 residues.

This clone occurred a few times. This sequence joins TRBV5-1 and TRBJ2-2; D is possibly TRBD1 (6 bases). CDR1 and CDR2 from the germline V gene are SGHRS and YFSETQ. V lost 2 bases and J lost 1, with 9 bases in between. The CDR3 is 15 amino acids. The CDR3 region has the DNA TGCGCCAGCAGCTTATCGGGACAGAACACCGGGGAGCTGTTTTTT. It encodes CASSLSGQNTGELFF. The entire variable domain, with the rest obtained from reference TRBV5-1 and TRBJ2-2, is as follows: KAGVTQTPRYLIKTRGQQVTLSCSPISGHRSVSWYQQTPGQGLQFLFEYFSETQRNKGNFPGRFSGRQFSNSRSEMNVSTLELGDSALYLCASSLSGQNTGELFFGEGSRLTVL.

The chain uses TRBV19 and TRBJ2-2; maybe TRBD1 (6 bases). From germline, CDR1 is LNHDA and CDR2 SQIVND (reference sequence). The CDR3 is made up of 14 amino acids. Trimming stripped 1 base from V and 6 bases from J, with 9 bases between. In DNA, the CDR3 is TGTGCCAGTAGTATAGTAGGGGGAGCCGGGGAGCTGTTTTTT. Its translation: CASSIVGGAGELFF.

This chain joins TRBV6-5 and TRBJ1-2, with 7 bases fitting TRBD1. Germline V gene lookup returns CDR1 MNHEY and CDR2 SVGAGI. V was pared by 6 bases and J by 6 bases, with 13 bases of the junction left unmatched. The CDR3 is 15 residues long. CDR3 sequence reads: CASSRRDSGRHGYTF. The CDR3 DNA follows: TGTGCCAGCAGCCGCCGGGACAGCGGGAGGCATGGCTACACCTTC.

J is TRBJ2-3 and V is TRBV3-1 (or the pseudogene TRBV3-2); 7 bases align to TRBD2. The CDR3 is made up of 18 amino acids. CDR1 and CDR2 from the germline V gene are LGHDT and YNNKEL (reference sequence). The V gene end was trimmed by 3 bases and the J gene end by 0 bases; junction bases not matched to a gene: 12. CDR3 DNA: TGTGCCAGCAGCCATCTCCCTCGGGGGGTGCCTAGCACAGATACGCAGTATTTT. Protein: CASSHLPRGVPSTDTQYF.

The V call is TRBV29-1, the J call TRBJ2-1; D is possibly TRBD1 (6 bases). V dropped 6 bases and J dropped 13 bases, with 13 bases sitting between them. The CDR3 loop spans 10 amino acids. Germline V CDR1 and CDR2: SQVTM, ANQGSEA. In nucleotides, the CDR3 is TGCAGCGTAGAAAGACAGGTACAGTTCTTC. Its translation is CSVERQVQFF.

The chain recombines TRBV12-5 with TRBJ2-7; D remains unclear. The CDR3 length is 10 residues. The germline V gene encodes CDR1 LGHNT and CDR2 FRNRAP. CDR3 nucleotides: TGTGCCTCTCCCGAGGACGAGCAGTACTTC. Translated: CASPEDEQYF.

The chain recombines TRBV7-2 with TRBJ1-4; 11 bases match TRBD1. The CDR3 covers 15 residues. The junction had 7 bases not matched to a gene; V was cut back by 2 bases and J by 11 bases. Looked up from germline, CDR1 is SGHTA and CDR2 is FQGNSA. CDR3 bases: TGTGCCAGCAGCTTACGGACAGGGGGCGTCCAGAAACTGTTTTTT. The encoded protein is CASSLRTGGVQKLFF.

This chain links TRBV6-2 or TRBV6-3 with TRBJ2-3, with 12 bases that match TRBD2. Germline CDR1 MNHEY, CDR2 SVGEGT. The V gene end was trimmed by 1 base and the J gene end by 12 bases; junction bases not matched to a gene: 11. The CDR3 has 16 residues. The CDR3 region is CASSYLTSGGYGKQYF. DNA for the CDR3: TGTGCCAGCAGTTACTTAACTAGCGGGGGGTATGGAAAACAGTATTTT.

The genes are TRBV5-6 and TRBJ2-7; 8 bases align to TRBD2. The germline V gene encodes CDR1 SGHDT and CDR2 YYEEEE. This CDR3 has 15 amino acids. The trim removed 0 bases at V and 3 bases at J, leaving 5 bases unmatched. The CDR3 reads CASSLGLAGNYEQYF. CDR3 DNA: TGTGCCAGCAGCTTGGGATTAGCGGGGAACTACGAGCAGTACTTC.

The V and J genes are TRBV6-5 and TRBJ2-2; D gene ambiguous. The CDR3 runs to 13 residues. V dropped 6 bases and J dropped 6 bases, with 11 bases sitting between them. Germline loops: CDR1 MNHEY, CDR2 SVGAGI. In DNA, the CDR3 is TGTGCCAGCAGGTCGGTTGTCGCCGGGGAGCTGTTTTTT. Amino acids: CASRSVVAGELFF.

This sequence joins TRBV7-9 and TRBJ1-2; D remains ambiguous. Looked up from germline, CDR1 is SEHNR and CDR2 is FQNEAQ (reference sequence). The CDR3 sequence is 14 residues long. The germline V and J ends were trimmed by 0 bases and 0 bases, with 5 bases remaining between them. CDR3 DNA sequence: TGTGCCAGCAGCTTAGCAGGAGCTAACTATGGCTACACCTTC. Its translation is CASSLAGANYGYTF.

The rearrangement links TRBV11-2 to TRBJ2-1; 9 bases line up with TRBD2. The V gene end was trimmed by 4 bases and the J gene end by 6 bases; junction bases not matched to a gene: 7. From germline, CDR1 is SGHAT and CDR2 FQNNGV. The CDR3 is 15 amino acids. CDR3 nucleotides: TGTGCCAGCAGCTCCCGACTAGCGGATCCCAATGAGCAGTTCTTC. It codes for CASSSRLADPNEQFF.

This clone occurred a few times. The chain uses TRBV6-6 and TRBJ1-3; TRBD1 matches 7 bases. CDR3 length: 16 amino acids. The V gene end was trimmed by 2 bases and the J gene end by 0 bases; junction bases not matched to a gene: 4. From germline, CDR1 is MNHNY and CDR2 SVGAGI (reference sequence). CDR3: CASSYGTASSGNTIYF. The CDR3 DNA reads TGTGCCAGCAGTTACGGGACAGCAAGCTCTGGAAACACCATATATTTT.

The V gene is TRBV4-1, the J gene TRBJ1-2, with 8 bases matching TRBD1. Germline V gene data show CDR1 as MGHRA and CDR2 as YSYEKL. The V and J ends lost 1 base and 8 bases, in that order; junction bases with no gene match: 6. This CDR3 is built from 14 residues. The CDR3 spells CASSQGTGNRGYTF. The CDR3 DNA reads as TGCGCCAGCAGCCAAGGGACAGGGAATAGGGGCTACACCTTC.

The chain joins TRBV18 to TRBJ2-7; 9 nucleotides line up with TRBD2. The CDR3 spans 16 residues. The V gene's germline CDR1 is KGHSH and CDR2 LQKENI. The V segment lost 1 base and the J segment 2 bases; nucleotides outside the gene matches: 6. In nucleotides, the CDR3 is TGTGCCAGCTCACCACGGGTAGCGGGGGATACCTACGAGCAGTACTTC. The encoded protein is CASSPRVAGDTYEQYF.